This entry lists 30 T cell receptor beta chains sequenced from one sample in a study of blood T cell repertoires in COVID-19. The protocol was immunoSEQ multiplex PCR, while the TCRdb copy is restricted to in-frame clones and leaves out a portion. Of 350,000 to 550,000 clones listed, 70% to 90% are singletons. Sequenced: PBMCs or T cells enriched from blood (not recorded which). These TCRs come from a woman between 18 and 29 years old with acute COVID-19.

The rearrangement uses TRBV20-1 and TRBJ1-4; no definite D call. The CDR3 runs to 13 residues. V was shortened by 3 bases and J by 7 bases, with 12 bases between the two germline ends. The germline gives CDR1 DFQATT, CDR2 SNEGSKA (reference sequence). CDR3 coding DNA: TGCAGTGCTAGTGACACCCTGAGTGAAAAACTGTTTTTT. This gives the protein CSASDTLSEKLFF.

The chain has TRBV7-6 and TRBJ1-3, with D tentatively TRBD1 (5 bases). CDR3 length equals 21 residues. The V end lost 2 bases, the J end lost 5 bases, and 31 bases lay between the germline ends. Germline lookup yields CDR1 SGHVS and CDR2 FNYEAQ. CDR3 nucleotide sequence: TGTGCCAGCAGCTTATTCTCCCGGTCTTGGTCCAAGGGGAAAAGTCGAAACACCATATATTTT. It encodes CASSLFSRSWSKGKSRNTIYF.

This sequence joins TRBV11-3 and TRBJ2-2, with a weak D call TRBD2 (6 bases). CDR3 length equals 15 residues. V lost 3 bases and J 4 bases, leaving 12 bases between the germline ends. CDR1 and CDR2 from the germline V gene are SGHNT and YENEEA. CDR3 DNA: TGTGCCAGCAGCTTTCTGGGGGGTTCCACCGGGGAGCTGTTTTTT. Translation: CASSFLGGSTGELFF.

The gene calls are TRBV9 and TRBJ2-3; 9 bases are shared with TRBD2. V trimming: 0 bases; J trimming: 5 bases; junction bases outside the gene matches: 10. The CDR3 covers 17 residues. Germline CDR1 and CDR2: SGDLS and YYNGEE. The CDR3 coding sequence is TGTGCCAGCAGCGTAGCTGAAAGCGGGAGGAAGGGAGATACGCAGTATTTT. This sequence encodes CASSVAESGRKGDTQYF.

The CDR3 nucleotides are TGCGCCAGCAGCCTCGGGGGGAACACTGAAGCTTTCTTT. It specifies CASSLGGNTEAFF. This chain uses TRBV4-1 with TRBJ1-1, with TRBD1 as a possible D gene (5 bases). CDR1 MGHRA and CDR2 YSYEKL come from the germline V gene. V lost 4 bases and J lost 1, with 7 bases in between. This CDR3 contains 13 residues.

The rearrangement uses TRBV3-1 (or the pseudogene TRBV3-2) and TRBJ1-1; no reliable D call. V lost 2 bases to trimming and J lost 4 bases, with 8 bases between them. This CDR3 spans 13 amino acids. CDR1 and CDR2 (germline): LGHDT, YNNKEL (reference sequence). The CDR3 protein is CASSQTSVTEAFF. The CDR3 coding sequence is TGTGCCAGCAGCCAAACTTCTGTCACTGAAGCTTTCTTT.

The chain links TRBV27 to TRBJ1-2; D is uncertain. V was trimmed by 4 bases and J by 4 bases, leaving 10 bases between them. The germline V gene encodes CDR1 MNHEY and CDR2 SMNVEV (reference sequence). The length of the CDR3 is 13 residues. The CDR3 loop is CASSSRGLYGYTF. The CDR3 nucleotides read TGTGCCAGCAGTTCTCGCGGACTCTATGGCTACACCTTC.

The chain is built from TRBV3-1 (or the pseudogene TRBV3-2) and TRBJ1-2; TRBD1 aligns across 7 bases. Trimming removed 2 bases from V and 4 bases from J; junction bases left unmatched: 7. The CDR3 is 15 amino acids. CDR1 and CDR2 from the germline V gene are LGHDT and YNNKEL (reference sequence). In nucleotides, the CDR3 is TGTGCCAGCAGCCAAACGACAGGGACCCTCTATGGCTACACCTTC. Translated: CASSQTTGTLYGYTF.

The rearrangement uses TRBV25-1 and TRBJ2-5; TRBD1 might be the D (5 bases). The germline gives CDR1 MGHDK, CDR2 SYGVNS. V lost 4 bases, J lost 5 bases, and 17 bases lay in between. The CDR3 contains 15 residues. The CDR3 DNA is TGTGCCAGCAGTGGGGCTGGGGCGGAAGGGGAGACCCAGTACTTC. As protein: CASSGAGAEGETQYF.

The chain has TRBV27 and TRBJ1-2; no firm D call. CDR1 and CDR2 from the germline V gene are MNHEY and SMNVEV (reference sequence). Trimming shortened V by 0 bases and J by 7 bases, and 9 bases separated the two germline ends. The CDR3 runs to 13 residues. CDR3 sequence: CASSLSGVRGYTF. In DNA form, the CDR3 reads TGTGCCAGCAGTTTATCCGGGGTGCGTGGCTACACCTTC.

CDR3 in amino acids: CASILDLNTGELFF. The CDR3 coding sequence is TGTGCCAGCATTCTGGACTTAAACACCGGGGAGCTGTTTTTT. This sequence joins TRBV2 and TRBJ2-2; tentatively, D is TRBD2 (5 bases). V was clipped by 7 bases and J by 2 bases, with 11 bases between them. The CDR3 is 14 residues long. The germline V gene encodes CDR1 SNHLY and CDR2 FYNNEI.

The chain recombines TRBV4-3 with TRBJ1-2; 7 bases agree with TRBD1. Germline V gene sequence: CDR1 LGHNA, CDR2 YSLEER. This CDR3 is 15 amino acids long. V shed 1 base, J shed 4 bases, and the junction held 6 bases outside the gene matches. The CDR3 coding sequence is TGCGCCAGCAGCCAAGTAGAGGGGGCGGGCTATGGCTACACCTTC. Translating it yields CASSQVEGAGYGYTF.

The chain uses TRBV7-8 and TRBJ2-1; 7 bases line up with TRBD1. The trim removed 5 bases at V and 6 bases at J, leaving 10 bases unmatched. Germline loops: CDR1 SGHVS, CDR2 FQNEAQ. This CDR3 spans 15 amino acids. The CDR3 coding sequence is TGTGCCAGCAGCCCACGACAGGGACCAGTCAATGAGCAGTTCTTC. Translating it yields CASSPRQGPVNEQFF.

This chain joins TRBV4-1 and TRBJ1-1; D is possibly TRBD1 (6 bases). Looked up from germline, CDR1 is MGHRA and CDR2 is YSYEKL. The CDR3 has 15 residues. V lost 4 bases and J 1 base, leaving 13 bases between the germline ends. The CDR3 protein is CASSLRQAQNTEAFF. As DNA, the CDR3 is TGCGCCAGCAGCCTTCGACAGGCACAGAACACTGAAGCTTTCTTT.

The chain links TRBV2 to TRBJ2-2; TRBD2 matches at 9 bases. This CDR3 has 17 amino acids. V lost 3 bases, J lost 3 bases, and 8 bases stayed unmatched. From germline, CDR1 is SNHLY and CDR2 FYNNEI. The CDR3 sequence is CASSDVIGTSYTGELFF. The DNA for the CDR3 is TGTGCCAGCAGTGATGTGATAGGGACTAGCTACACCGGGGAGCTGTTTTTT.

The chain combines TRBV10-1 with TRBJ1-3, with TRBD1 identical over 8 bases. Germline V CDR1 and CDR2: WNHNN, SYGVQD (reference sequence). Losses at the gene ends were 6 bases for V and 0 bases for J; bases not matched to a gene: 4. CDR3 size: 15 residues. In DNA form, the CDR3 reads TGCGCCAGCAGCGGAGGACAGGGCTCTGGAAACACCATATATTTT. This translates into CASSGGQGSGNTIYF.

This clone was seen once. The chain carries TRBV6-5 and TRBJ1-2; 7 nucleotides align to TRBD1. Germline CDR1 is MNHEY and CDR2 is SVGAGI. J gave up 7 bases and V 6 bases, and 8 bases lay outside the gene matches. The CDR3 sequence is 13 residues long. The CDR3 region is CASSPAAGGGYTF. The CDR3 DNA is TGTGCCAGCAGCCCCGCCGCAGGGGGTGGCTACACCTTC.

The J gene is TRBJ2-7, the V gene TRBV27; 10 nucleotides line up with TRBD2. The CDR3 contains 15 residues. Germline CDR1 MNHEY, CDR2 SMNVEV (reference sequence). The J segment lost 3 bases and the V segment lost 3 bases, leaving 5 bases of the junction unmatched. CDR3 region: CASSFSPSGSYEQYF. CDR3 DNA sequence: TGTGCCAGCAGTTTTAGCCCTAGCGGGAGCTACGAGCAGTACTTC.

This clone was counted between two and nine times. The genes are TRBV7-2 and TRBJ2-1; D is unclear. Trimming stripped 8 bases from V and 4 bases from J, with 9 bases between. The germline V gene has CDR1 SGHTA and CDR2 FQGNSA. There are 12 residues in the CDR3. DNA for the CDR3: TGTGCCAGCTCGAACGGTTACAATGAGCAGTTCTTC. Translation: CASSNGYNEQFF.

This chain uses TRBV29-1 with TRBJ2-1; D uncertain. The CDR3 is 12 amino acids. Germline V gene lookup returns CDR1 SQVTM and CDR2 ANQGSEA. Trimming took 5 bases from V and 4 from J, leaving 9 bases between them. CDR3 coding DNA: TGCAGCGTTCATCTGGAGTACAATGAGCAGTTCTTC. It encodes CSVHLEYNEQFF.

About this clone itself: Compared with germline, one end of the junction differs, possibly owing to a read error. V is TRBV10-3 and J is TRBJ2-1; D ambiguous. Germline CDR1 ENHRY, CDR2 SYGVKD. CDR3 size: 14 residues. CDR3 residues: CVISDRLENNEQFF. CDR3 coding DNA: TGTGTCATCAGCGACCGACTGGAAAACAATGAGCAGTTCTTC.

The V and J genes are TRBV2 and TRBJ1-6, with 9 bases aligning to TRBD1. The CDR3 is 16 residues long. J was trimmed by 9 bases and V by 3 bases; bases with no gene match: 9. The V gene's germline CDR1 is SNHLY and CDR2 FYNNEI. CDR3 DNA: TGTGCCAGCAGTGATACAGGGGGCGCTTACATTTCACCCCTCCACTTT. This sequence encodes CASSDTGGAYISPLHF. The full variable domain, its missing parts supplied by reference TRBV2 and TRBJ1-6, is EPEVTQTPSHQVTQMGQEVILRCVPISNHLYFYWYRQILGQKVEFLVSFYNNEISEKSEIFDDQFSVERPDGSNFTLKIRSTKLEDSAMYFCASSDTGGAYISPLHFGNGTRLTVT.

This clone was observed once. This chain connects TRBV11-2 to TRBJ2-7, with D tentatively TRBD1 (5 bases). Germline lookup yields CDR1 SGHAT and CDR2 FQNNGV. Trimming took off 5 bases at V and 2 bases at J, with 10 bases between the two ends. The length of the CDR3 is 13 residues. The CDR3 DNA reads TGTGCCAGCAGCAAAGACAGAGCCTACGAGCAGTACTTC. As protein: CASSKDRAYEQYF.

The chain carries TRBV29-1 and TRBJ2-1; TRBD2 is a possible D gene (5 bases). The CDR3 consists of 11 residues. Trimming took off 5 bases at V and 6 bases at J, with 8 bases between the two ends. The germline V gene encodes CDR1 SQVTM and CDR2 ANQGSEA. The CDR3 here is CSVRGLNEQFF. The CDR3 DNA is TGCAGCGTTCGGGGTCTCAATGAGCAGTTCTTC.

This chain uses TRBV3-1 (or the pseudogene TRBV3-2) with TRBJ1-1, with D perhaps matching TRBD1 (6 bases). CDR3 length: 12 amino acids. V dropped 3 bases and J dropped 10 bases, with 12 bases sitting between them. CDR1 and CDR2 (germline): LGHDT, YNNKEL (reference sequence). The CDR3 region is CASSQAGVRAFF. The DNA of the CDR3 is TGTGCCAGCAGCCAGGCAGGGGTAAGAGCTTTCTTT.

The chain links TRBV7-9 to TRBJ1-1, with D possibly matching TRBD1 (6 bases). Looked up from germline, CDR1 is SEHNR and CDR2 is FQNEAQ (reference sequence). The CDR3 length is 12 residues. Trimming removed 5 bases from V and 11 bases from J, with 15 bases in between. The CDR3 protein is CASSREGDGAFF. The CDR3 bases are TGTGCCAGCAGCCGTGAGGGGGATGGGGCTTTCTTT.

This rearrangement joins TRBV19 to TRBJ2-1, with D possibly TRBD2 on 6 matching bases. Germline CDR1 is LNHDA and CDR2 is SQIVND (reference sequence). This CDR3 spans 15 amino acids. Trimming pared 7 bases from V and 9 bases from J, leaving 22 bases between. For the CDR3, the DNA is TGTGCCAGTACCCTCAGGAGGGCTCTAGCTTTTGAGCAGTTCTTC. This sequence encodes CASTLRRALAFEQFF.

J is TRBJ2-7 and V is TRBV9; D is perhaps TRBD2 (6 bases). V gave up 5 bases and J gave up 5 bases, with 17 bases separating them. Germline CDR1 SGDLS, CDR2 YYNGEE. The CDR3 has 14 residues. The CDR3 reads CASSSSSGGNEQYF. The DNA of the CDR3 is TGTGCCAGCAGTTCGTCAAGCGGAGGGAACGAGCAGTACTTC.

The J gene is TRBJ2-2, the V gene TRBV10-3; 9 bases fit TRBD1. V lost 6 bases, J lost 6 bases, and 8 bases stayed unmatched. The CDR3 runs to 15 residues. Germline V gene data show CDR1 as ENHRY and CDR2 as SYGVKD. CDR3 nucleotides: TGTGCCATCAGCGATACAGGGGGCGGGGCCGGGGAGCTGTTTTTT. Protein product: CAISDTGGGAGELFF.

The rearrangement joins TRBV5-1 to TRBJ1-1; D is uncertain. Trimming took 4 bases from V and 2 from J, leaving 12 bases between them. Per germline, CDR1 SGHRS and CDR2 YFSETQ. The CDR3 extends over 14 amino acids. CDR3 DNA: TGCGCCAGCAGCCAACAGCTATTCAACACTGAAGCTTTCTTT. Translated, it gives CASSQQLFNTEAFF.